The 24 T cell receptor beta chains given below trace back to one sample, sequenced in a study of blood T cell repertoires in COVID-19. Clones were sequenced by immunoSEQ multiplex PCR, and TCRdb holds only the in-frame ones, with some missing. The table has approximately 220,000 clones, around 90% seen once; the top ten hold approximately 15%. The sequencing sample was made of PBMCs or T cells enriched from blood (not recorded which). These receptors came from a man aged 25-40 years who had been exposed to COVID-19.

The genes are TRBV24-1 and TRBJ2-3; D is perhaps TRBD2 (5 bases). Germline values: CDR1 KGHDR, CDR2 SFDVKD. CDR3 length: 16 residues. Trimming pared 4 bases from V and 1 base from J, leaving 14 bases between. The CDR3: CATSDPTPEGTDTQYF. Written as DNA, the CDR3 is TGTGCCACCAGTGACCCGACCCCGGAGGGCACAGATACGCAGTATTTT.

The rearrangement uses TRBV12-5 and TRBJ2-1; D gene uncertain. V lost 1 base, J lost 6 bases, and 7 bases lay in between. The CDR3 has 13 residues. CDR1 is LGHNT, CDR2 FRNRAP, per germline. CDR3 nucleotides: TGTGCTAGTGGTTTGGGGAGTTCCAATGAGCAGTTCTTC. Translation: CASGLGSSNEQFF.

The chain joins TRBV3-1 (or the pseudogene TRBV3-2) to TRBJ1-2, with D possibly matching TRBD1 (5 bases). Trimming removed 7 bases from V and 6 bases from J, with 21 bases in between. Germline V lookup: CDR1 LGHDT, CDR2 YNNKEL (reference sequence). The CDR3 has 15 amino acids. The CDR3 nucleotides are TGTGCCAGCAAGGTTTGGAAGAGTCAGGGCAATGGCTACACCTTC. Protein product: CASKVWKSQGNGYTF.

This chain links TRBV11-3 with TRBJ1-5; D ambiguous. This CDR3 spans 14 amino acids. From germline, CDR1 is SGHNT and CDR2 YENEEA. The ends were cut back, 3 bases at V and 6 bases at J, with 12 bases in the middle. The DNA for the CDR3 is TGTGCCAGCAGCTTCGTGGAAAGCGGTCAGCCCCAGCATTTT. Translating gives CASSFVESGQPQHF.

The V gene is TRBV12-3 or TRBV12-4, the J gene TRBJ1-4, with D possibly TRBD1 on 5 matching bases. The V gene lost 4 bases and the J gene lost 7 bases, with 10 bases spanning the gap. The CDR3 is 13 residues long. The CDR3 region is CASSSRQPEKLFF. In DNA, the CDR3 is TGTGCCAGCAGTTCCCGACAGCCTGAAAAACTGTTTTTT.

This chain links TRBV27 with TRBJ1-6; TRBD1 matches 10 bases. V dropped 4 bases and J dropped 10; count of bases not matched to a gene: 16. Germline CDR1 is MNHEY and CDR2 is SMNVEV (reference sequence). The CDR3 is 18 amino acids. The CDR3 reads CASSSLLFGTGVLSPLHF. Written as DNA, the CDR3 is TGTGCCAGCAGTTCCCTCCTTTTCGGGACAGGGGTGTTATCACCCCTCCACTTT.

This sequence joins TRBV18 and TRBJ1-5; D uncertain. The CDR3 totals 14 residues. The germline V gene has CDR1 KGHSH and CDR2 LQKENI. V shed 3 bases and J shed 2 bases, with 8 bases lying between them. The DNA of the CDR3 is TGTGCCAGCTCACCGACGCAGGGCAATCAGCCCCAGCATTTT. It translates to CASSPTQGNQPQHF.

The CDR3 here is CASSLAGQPRYYEQYF. Written as DNA, the CDR3 is TGTGCCAGCAGCTTAGCAGGACAGCCCCGCTACTACGAGCAGTACTTC. V gene TRBV7-8 combines with J gene TRBJ2-7, with a weak D call TRBD1 (6 bases). The CDR3 runs 16 residues. Trimming removed 0 bases from V and 3 bases from J, with 15 bases in between. CDR1 SGHVS and CDR2 FQNEAQ come from the germline V gene. The whole variable domain, filled in from reference TRBV7-8 and TRBJ2-7, reads GAGVSQSPRYKVAKRGQDVALRCDPISGHVSLFWYQQALGQGPEFLTYFQNEAQLDKSGLPSDRFFAERPEGSVSTLKIQRTQQEDSAVYLCASSLAGQPRYYEQYFGPGTRLTVT.

The V gene is TRBV2, the J gene TRBJ2-1, with TRBD2 matching 7 bases. J was trimmed by 4 bases and V by 10 bases; bases with no gene match: 10. Per germline, CDR1 SNHLY and CDR2 FYNNEI. The CDR3 is 14 residues long. Here the CDR3 reads CATLKRGLYNEQFF. As DNA, the CDR3 is TGTGCCACACTAAAGCGGGGATTGTACAATGAGCAGTTCTTC. Supplemented by reference TRBV2 and TRBJ2-1, the full variable domain reads EPEVTQTPSHQVTQMGQEVILRCVPISNHLYFYWYRQILGQKVEFLVSFYNNEISEKSEIFDDQFSVERPDGSNFTLKIRSTKLEDSAMYFCATLKRGLYNEQFFGPGTRLTVL.

This chain links TRBV6-5 with TRBJ2-1; 11 positions match TRBD2. The germline CDR1 and CDR2 sequences are MNHEY and SVGAGI. The CDR3 spans 14 residues. V was pared by 6 bases and J by 7 bases, with 5 bases of the junction left unmatched. The CDR3, as DNA: TGTGCCAGCAGCGCTAGCGGGGGGAGGAATGAGCAGTTCTTC. This sequence encodes CASSASGGRNEQFF.

The CDR3 region has the DNA TGTGCCAGCAGCTACAACAAAGGGGCTCGCACTGAAGCTTTCTTT. It encodes CASSYNKGARTEAFF. The genes are TRBV7-6 and TRBJ1-1; D is perhaps TRBD1 (5 bases). Germline CDR1 and CDR2: SGHVS and FNYEAQ. V lost 4 bases and J 4 bases, leaving 16 bases between the germline ends. The CDR3 has 15 residues.

The chain has TRBV29-1 and TRBJ2-1, with D perhaps matching TRBD1 (7 bases). Germline V lookup: CDR1 SQVTM, CDR2 ANQGSEA. V lost 6 bases and J 1 base, leaving 16 bases between the germline ends. This CDR3 contains 15 residues. The CDR3 DNA sequence: TGCAGCGTGGGGGAGGCAGGGGGGTCCTACAATGAGCAGTTCTTC. Residues: CSVGEAGGSYNEQFF.

Only one count was recorded for this clone. The rearrangement joins TRBV2 to TRBJ2-7, with a possible D match to TRBD1 (5 bases). CDR1 is SNHLY, CDR2 FYNNEI, per germline. The CDR3 length is 12 residues. The V and J ends lost 6 bases and 9 bases respectively, with 15 bases between them. The CDR3 bases are TGTGCCAGCAGGGGCGACAGCCCGGTGCAGTACTTC. Amino acids: CASRGDSPVQYF.

This clone appeared once. The rearrangement joins TRBV4-1 to TRBJ2-2; the match to TRBD1 covers 9 bases. Germline CDR1 and CDR2: MGHRA and YSYEKL. Germline trimming cut 1 base from V and 0 bases from J; bases unmatched to any gene: 9. This CDR3 has 19 residues. CDR3 protein: CASSQVATGGPANTGELFF. The CDR3, as DNA: TGCGCCAGCAGCCAAGTTGCCACAGGGGGCCCCGCGAACACCGGGGAGCTGTTTTTT.

J is TRBJ2-7 and V is TRBV5-1, with 7 bases identical to TRBD2. CDR1 is SGHRS and CDR2 is YFSETQ in the germline V gene. V trimming: 0 bases; J trimming: 1 base; junction bases outside the gene matches: 10. CDR3 length: 17 residues. The CDR3 region has the DNA TGCGCCAGCAGCTTGGGACTAGCTCCTTCTACGTCCTACGAGCAGTACTTC. This encodes CASSLGLAPSTSYEQYF. The whole variable domain, filled in from reference TRBV5-1 and TRBJ2-7, reads KAGVTQTPRYLIKTRGQQVTLSCSPISGHRSVSWYQQTPGQGLQFLFEYFSETQRNKGNFPGRFSGRQFSNSRSEMNVSTLELGDSALYLCASSLGLAPSTSYEQYFGPGTRLTVT.

There are a few counts of this clone. This chain joins TRBV19 and TRBJ2-2; D may be TRBD2 (5 bases). The CDR3 is 14 amino acids. The germline gives CDR1 LNHDA, CDR2 SQIVND (reference sequence). Trimming removed 2 bases at V and 5 bases at J, with 9 bases between. Here the CDR3 DNA reads TGTGCCAGTAGTATATATGAGGGTACCGGGGAGCTGTTTTTT. As protein: CASSIYEGTGELFF.

The rearrangement joins TRBV5-4 to TRBJ2-7, with TRBD1 matching 7 bases. Germline CDR1 reads SGHNT; CDR2 reads YYREEE (reference sequence). The CDR3 spans 14 residues. Germline trimming cut 4 bases from V and 3 bases from J; bases unmatched to any gene: 7. CDR3 nucleotide sequence: TGTGCCAGCAGCATCGCCCGGGACAGCTACGAGCAGTACTTC. This translates into CASSIARDSYEQYF. Using reference TRBV5-4 and TRBJ2-7 for the parts outside the CDR3, the full variable domain is ETGVTQSPTHLIKTRGQQVTLRCSSQSGHNTVSWYQQALGQGPQFIFQYYREEENGRGNFPPRFSGLQFPNYSSELNVNALELDDSALYLCASSIARDSYEQYFGPGTRLTVT.

This chain joins TRBV7-2 and TRBJ2-5; D is unclear. The germline V gene encodes CDR1 SGHTA and CDR2 FQGNSA. The length of the CDR3 is 14 residues. V gave up 5 bases and J gave up 0 bases, with 10 bases separating them. In nucleotides, the CDR3 is TGTGCCAGCAGCCCACAGAGCAACCAAGAGACCCAGTACTTC. Its protein is CASSPQSNQETQYF.

This clone was recorded only once. The rearrangement joins TRBV12-5 to TRBJ1-1; 8 bases map to TRBD1. CDR1 and CDR2 from the germline V gene are LGHNT and FRNRAP. The CDR3 sequence is 14 residues long. J gave up 5 bases and V 4 bases, and 6 bases lay outside the gene matches. The CDR3 is CASGSGQGSTEAFF. The DNA of the CDR3 is TGTGCTAGTGGTTCCGGACAGGGAAGTACTGAAGCTTTCTTT.

V gene TRBV5-5 combines with J gene TRBJ1-3; 10 bases fit TRBD1. The CDR3 is made up of 16 amino acids. The germline V gene has CDR1 SGHKS and CDR2 YYEKEE (reference sequence). The ends lost 2 bases at V and 6 bases at J; junction bases unmatched: 8. In DNA, the CDR3 is TGTGCCAGCAGCTTAAACCCGGGACAGGGGCAAAACACCATATATTTT. Residues: CASSLNPGQGQNTIYF.

The V and J genes are TRBV5-5 and TRBJ1-5; a weak D match, TRBD1 (6 bases). CDR1 SGHKS and CDR2 YYEKEE come from the germline V gene (reference sequence). There are 16 residues in the CDR3. V was pared by 5 bases and J by 0 bases, with 15 bases between. CDR3 nucleotides: TGTGCCAGCAGGCCGACCGGGACAAATAGCAATCAGCCCCAGCATTTT. Protein product: CASRPTGTNSNQPQHF.

This chain uses TRBV19 with TRBJ1-2, with D perhaps matching TRBD1 (6 bases). From germline, CDR1 is LNHDA and CDR2 SQIVND (reference sequence). This CDR3 has 15 residues. V lost 3 bases and J lost 6, with 17 bases in between. CDR3 coding DNA: TGTGCCAGTAGTATTGACAGGTCGGATATTGATGGCTACACCTTC. Amino acid sequence: CASSIDRSDIDGYTF.

The rearrangement joins TRBV6-1 to TRBJ1-4; D not certain. The ends were cut back, 3 bases at V and 8 bases at J, with 13 bases in the middle. Germline V gene lookup returns CDR1 MNHNS and CDR2 SASEGT. This CDR3 is 14 amino acids long. The CDR3 is CASSDRRTEEKLFF. As DNA, the CDR3 is TGTGCCAGCAGTGATCGCAGGACTGAGGAAAAACTGTTTTTT.

This chain connects TRBV9 to TRBJ2-2; 14 bases align to TRBD2. The CDR3 contains 15 residues. The V gene's germline CDR1 is SGDLS and CDR2 YYNGEE. V shed 3 bases, J shed 6 bases, and the junction held 1 base outside the gene matches. The CDR3 spells CASSGLAGGPGELFF. The CDR3 DNA follows: TGTGCCAGCAGCGGACTAGCGGGGGGGCCCGGGGAGCTGTTTTTT.